This T cell receptor (beta chain) came from a study of cytomegalovirus exposure and HLA in healthy donors. The PCR made use of 60 Vbeta and 13 Jbeta primers. Clones were read by immunoSEQ multiplex PCR, and TCRdb kept only the in-frame ones, dropping some. Its table lists roughly 75,000 clones. CDR3 length: 14 residues. Germline CDR1 and CDR2: SEHNR and FQNEAQ (reference sequence). Losses at the gene ends were 5 bases for V and 2 bases for J; bases not matched to a gene: 6. V and J are TRBV7-9 and TRBJ2-7; 7 bases align to TRBD1. The material sequenced was PBMCs. The receptor's source is a boy younger than 18 in good health and CMV-seronegative. CDR3 in DNA: TGTGCCAGCAGCCCAGGGGACAGTACCTACGAGCAGTACTTC. This sequence encodes CASSPGDSTYEQYF.